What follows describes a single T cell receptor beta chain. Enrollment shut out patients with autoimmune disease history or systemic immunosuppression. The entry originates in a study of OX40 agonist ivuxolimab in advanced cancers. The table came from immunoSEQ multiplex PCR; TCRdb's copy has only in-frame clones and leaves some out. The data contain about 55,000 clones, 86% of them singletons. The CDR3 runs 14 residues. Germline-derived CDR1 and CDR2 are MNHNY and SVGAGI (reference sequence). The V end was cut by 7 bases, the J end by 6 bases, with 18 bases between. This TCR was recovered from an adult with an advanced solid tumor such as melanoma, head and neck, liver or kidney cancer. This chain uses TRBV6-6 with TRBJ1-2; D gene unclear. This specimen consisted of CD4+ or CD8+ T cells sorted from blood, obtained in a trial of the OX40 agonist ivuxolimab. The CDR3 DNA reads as TGTGCCAGCAACCCGGGAGCGTACGTTGATGGCTACACCTTC. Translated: CASNPGAYVDGYTF.